The rows below give T cell receptor beta chains drawn from one sample of a study of blood T cell repertoires in COVID-19. The data were produced by immunoSEQ multiplex PCR, yet TCRdb's version contains in-frame clones alone and is incomplete. The data contain tens of thousands of clones, roughly 87% of them singletons. Sequencing was performed on peripheral blood. Receptors were obtained from a man in his 70s with acute or convalescent COVID-19. Each CDR3 is given with its conserved first and last residue. The order of the fields is CDR3 length, V gene, J gene, CDR3 protein.

>13|TRBV19|TRBJ2-7
CASRDTRTYEQYF
>14|TRBV29-1|TRBJ1-2
CSVYGQGASGGYTF
>14|TRBV18|TRBJ1-1
CASSPPSVEGEVFF
>15|TRBV19|TRBJ2-1
CASISLGAGYNEQFF
>15|TRBV4-3|TRBJ1-4
CASSQDPIFSEKLFF
>15|TRBV7-9|TRBJ2-3
CASSFGTGGTDTQYF
>15|TRBV2|TRBJ2-6
CASSTRSSGANVLTF
>14|TRBV3-1/TRBV3-2|TRBJ1-5
CASSPSHSNQPQHF
>13|TRBV3-1/TRBV3-2|TRBJ1-2
CASSHATDYGYTF
>13|TRBV3-1/TRBV3-2|TRBJ2-1
CASSPQDRGKQFF
>14|TRBV2|TRBJ1-2
CASREGTANYGYTF
>15|TRBV9|TRBJ2-5
CASSLQGTVQETQYF
>17|TRBV20-1|TRBJ1-2
CSAGGPQGTTTLYGYTF
>15|TRBV3-1/TRBV3-2|TRBJ1-2
CASSQGGPLLGGYTF
>13|TRBV11-2|TRBJ2-3
CASSLDLVGEQYF
>15|TRBV7-2|TRBJ2-3
CASSFSGGSTDTQYF
>16|TRBV28|TRBJ2-5
CASSYDLAGGPKTQYF
>13|TRBV6-2/TRBV6-3|TRBJ1-2
CASSYSQNYGYTF
>17|TRBV9|TRBJ1-3
CASSASPGQSSGNTIYF
>16|TRBV4-3|TRBJ1-3
CASSQSVGARGNTIYF
>14|TRBV28|TRBJ2-7
CASSPGRGVYEQYF
>14|TRBV28|TRBJ2-3
CASSKLLTGYTQYF
>11|TRBV5-4|TRBJ2-3
CASSRGLTQYF
>14|TRBV7-9|TRBJ2-7
CASSLVQGVGEQYF
>15|TRBV5-6|TRBJ2-3
CASSLLQGVTDTQYF
>14|TRBV18|TRBJ1-1
CASSQGDSVTEAFF
>13|TRBV12-3/TRBV12-4|TRBJ2-7
CASSFRGSYEQYF
>15|TRBV5-4|TRBJ2-1
CASSHDSFSYNEQFF
>15|TRBV6-6|TRBJ1-4
CASRSGTGGNEKLFF
>14|TRBV7-8|TRBJ2-7
CASTPDITSYEQYF
>15|TRBV5-4|TRBJ2-7
CASSPGGGAAYEQYF
>19|TRBV28|TRBJ2-2
CASSLFVLGTSGFTGELFF